Sequencing of this TCR beta chain was carried out in a study of untreated major depressive disorder. Only in-frame clones appear in the TCRdb table, and some are missing; sequencing was by immunoSEQ multiplex PCR. The table shows about 20,000 clones, with approximately 87% occurring only once. The CDR3 contains 12 residues. With 7 bases clipped from V and 6 bases from J, the junction kept 7 bases outside the gene matches. Looked up from germline, CDR1 is SQVTM and CDR2 is ANQGSEA. In the case of this clone: Its antigen is still unknown.

Regarding the study as a whole: Sequencing comparisons covered only three preselected Vbeta families. Sequencing showed nonsignificant TRBV25-01 and TRBV02-01 differences matching flow cytometry.

The chain is built from TRBV29-1 and TRBJ2-3; 7 bases agree with TRBD1. The TCR comes from a woman in her thirties in good health. Sequenced: CD4+ T cells from PBMCs. CDR3 DNA sequence: TGCAGCGGAGGCGAGGGGGCGGATACGCAGTATTTT. Translation gives CSGGEGADTQYF.